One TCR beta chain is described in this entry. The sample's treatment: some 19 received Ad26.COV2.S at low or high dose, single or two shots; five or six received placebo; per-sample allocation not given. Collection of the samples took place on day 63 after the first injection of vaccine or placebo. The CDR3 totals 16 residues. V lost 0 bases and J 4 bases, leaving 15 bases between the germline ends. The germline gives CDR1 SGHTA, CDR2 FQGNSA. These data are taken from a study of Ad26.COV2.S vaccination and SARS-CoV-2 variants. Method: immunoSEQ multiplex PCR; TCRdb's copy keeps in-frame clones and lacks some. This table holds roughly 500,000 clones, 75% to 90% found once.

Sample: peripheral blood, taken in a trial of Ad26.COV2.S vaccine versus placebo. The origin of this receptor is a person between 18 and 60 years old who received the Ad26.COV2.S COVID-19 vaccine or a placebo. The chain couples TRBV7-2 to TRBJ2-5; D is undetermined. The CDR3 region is CASSLATLSVGETQYF. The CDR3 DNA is TGTGCCAGCAGCTTAGCGACACTCTCCGTGGGAGAGACCCAGTACTTC.